The rows below give T cell receptor beta chains drawn from one sample of a study of T cells in Graves' hyperthyroidism and ophthalmopathy. TCRdb called the multiplex PCR reads again in MiXCR, with one record for every CDR3 protein. The data show about 560,000 distinct CDR3 sequences, 16% seen once. The sequenced sample consisted of blood. The receptors were sampled from a woman aged 18-29 years with Graves' hyperthyroidism. Both conserved end residues are part of each CDR3. The D gene is left open where the match is weak. Only part of the rows carry a size: once, few, many, or a class if the clone is expanded.

D gene	J gene	V gene	clone size	CDR3 protein	CDR3 DNA
-	TRBJ1-2	TRBV14	few	CASSQDAYNYGYTF	TGTGCCAGCAGCCAAGATGCCTATAACTATGGCTACACCTTC
-	TRBJ1-2	TRBV5-6	-	CASSRQTRLLFYGYTF	TGTGCCAGCAGCCGTCAGACTCGCCTTCTGTTCTATGGCTACACCTTC
-	TRBJ1-4	TRBV19	-	CASRIGSANEKLFF	TGTGCCAGTAGGATCGGTTCGGCTAATGAAAAACTGTTTTTT
-	TRBJ2-2	TRBV4-1	-	CASSQDGRPGTGELFF	TGCGCCAGCAGCCAAGATGGTCGCCCCGGGACCGGGGAGCTGTTTTTT
-	TRBJ1-2	TRBV20-1	few	CSAGEASANYGYTF	TGCAGTGCTGGAGAAGCCTCGGCTAACTATGGCTACACCTTC
-	TRBJ2-7	TRBV20-1	-	CSARDAQGPYEQYF	TGCAGTGCTAGAGATGCGCAGGGACCCTACGAGCAGTACTTC
-	TRBJ1-4	TRBV4-1	-	CASSQEPGRFEKLFF	TGCGCCAGCAGCCAAGAGCCCGGGCGGTTCGAAAAACTGTTTTTT
-	TRBJ2-2	TRBV6-6	-	CASSYDFRGRTGELFF	TGTGCCAGCAGTTACGATTTCCGTGGGCGGACCGGGGAGCTGTTTTTT
-	TRBJ2-7	TRBV7-9	few	CASSPWTATYEQYF	TGTGCCAGCAGCCCTTGGACGGCGACCTACGAGCAGTACTTC
-	TRBJ1-4	TRBV3-1	many	CASSQTNEKLFF	TGTGCCAGCAGCCAGACTAATGAAAAACTGTTTTTT
TRBD1	TRBJ1-2	TRBV12-3/TRBV12-4	few	CASSSLQGRPLGGYTF	TGTGCCAGCAGTTCTCTACAGGGGAGGCCCCTGGGTGGCTACACCTTC
-	TRBJ2-7	TRBV20-1	few	CSAKRPENVFGEQYF	TGCAGTGCTAAGAGGCCTGAAAACGTATTCGGGGAGCAGTACTTC
TRBD1	TRBJ1-1	TRBV15	few	CATSRVGQGSEAFF	TGTGCCACCAGCAGGGTTGGACAGGGTTCTGAAGCTTTCTTT
TRBD2	TRBJ2-5	TRBV11-2	many	CASSSRTSGNLLETQYF	TGTGCCAGCAGCTCCCGGACTAGCGGGAATCTTCTAGAGACCCAGTACTTC
-	TRBJ1-2	TRBV10-2	few	CASSLKLGGYTF	TGCGCCAGCAGTCTTAAGTTAGGTGGCTACACCTTC
TRBD2	TRBJ2-5	TRBV5-6	-	CASSQEEGTSLIQETQYF	TGTGCCAGCAGCCAAGAGGAGGGGACTAGCCTTATTCAAGAGACCCAGTACTTC
TRBD1	TRBJ2-7	TRBV6-1	many	CASSEGQGLAYEQYF	TGTGCCAGCAGTGAAGGACAGGGCCTTGCCTACGAGCAGTACTTC
-	TRBJ2-2	TRBV5-1	many	CASSLTRTWGGGELFF	TGCGCCAGCAGCTTGACCCGGACCTGGGGAGGCGGGGAGCTGTTTTTT
TRBD2	TRBJ2-2	TRBV6-1	few	CASSALAGGPAGELFF	TGTGCCAGCAGCGCACTAGCGGGGGGGCCCGCCGGGGAGCTGTTTTTT
TRBD2	TRBJ2-7	TRBV6-1	many	CASREGPYSYEQYF	TGTGCCAGCCGGGAGGGGCCCTACTCCTACGAGCAGTACTTC
-	TRBJ2-7	TRBV11-2	many	CASSLSASHYEQYF	TGTGCCAGCAGCTTGTCGGCTTCTCACTACGAGCAGTACTTC
-	TRBJ2-2	TRBV30	-	CAWTPFNTGELFF	TGTGCCTGGACCCCTTTTAACACCGGGGAGCTGTTTTTT